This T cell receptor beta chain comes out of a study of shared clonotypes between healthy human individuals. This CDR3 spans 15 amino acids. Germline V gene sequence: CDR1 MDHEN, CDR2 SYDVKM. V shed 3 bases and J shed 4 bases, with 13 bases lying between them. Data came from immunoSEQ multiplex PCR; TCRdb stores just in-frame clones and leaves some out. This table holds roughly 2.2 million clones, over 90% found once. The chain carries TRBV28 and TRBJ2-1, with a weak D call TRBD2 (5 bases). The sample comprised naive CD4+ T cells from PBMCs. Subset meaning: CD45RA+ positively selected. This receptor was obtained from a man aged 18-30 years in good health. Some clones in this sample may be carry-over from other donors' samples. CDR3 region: CASSFISDSYNEQFF. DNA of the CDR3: TGTGCCAGCAGTTTCATATCGGACTCATACAATGAGCAGTTCTTC.